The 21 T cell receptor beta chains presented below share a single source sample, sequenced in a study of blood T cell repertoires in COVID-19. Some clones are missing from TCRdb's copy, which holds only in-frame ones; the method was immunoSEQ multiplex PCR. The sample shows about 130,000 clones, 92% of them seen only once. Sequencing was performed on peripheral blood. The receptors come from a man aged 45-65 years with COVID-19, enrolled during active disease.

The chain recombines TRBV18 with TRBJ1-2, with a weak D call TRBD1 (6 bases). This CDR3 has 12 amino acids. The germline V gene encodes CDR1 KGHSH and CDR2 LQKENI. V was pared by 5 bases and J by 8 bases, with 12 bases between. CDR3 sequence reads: CASSIHREGYTF. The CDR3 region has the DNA TGTGCCAGCTCAATACACAGGGAAGGCTACACCTTC.

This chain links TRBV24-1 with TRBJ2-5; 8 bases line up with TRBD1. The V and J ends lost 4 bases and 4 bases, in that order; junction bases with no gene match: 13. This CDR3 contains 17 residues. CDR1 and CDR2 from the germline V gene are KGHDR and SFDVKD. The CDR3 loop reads CATSDSTGVIDRETQYF. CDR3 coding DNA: TGTGCCACCAGTGACTCGACAGGGGTAATAGACCGAGAGACCCAGTACTTC.

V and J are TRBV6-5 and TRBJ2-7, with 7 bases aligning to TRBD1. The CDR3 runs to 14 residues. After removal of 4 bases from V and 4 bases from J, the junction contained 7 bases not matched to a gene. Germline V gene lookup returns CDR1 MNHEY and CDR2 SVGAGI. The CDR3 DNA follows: TGTGCCAGCAGTTCCGGACAGGTCGAATACGAGCAGTACGTC. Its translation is CASSSGQVEYEQYV.

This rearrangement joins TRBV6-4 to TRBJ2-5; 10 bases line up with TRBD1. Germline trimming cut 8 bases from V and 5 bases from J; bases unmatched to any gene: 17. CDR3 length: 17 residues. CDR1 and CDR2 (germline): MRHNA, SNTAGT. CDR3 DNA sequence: TGTGCCAGCGGCGCCTGGGGTTACGACAGGGGGCCGGAGACCCAGTACTTC. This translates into CASGAWGYDRGPETQYF.

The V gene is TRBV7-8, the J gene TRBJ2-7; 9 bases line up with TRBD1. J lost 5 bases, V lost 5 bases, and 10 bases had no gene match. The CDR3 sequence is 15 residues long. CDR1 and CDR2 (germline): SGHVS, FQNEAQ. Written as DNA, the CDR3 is TGTGCCAGCAGCAAGAGCGTGACAGGGGGTAACGAGCAGTACGTC. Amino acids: CASSKSVTGGNEQYV.

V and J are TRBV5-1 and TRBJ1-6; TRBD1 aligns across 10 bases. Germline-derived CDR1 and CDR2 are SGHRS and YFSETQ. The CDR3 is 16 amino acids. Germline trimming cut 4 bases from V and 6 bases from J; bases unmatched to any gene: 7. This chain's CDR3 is CASSARQGAGNSPLHF. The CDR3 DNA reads TGCGCCAGCAGCGCGAGACAGGGGGCTGGTAATTCACCCCTCCACTTT. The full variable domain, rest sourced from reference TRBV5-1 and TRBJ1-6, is KAGVTQTPRYLIKTRGQQVTLSCSPISGHRSVSWYQQTPGQGLQFLFEYFSETQRNKGNFPGRFSGRQFSNSRSEMNVSTLELGDSALYLCASSARQGAGNSPLHFGNGTRLTVT.

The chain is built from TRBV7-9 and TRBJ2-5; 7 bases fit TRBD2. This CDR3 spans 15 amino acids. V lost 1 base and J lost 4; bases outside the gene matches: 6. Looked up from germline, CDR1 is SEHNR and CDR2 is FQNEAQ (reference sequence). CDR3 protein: CASSLGGLSAETQYF. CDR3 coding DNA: TGTGCCAGCAGCTTAGGGGGACTATCGGCAGAGACCCAGTACTTC.

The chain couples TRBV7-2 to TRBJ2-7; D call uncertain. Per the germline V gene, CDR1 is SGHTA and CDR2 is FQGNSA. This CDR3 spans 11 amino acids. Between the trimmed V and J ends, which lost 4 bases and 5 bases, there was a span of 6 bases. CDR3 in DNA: TGTGCCAGCAGCTCAGGTGACGAGCAGTACTTC. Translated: CASSSGDEQYF.

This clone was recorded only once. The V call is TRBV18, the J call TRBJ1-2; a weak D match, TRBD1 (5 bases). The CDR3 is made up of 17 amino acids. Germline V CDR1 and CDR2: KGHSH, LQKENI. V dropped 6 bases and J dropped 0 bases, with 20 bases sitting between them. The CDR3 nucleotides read TGTGCCAGCTCTTTGGCAGGGCGACATTCAGCTAACTATGGCTACACCTTC. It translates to CASSLAGRHSANYGYTF.

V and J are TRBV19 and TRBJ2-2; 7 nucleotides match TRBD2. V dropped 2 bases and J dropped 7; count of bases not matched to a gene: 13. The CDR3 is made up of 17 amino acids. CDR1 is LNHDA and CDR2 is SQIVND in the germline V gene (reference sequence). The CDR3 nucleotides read TGTGCCAGTAGTATAATGGTCGGTACATTAGCGGGCGGGGAGCTGTTTTTT. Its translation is CASSIMVGTLAGGELFF. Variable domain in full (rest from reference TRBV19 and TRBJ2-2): DGGITQSPKYLFRKEGQNVTLSCEQNLNHDAMYWYRQDPGQGLRLIYYSQIVNDFQKGDIAEGYSVSREKKESFPLTVTSAQKNPTAFYLCASSIMVGTLAGGELFFGEGSRLTVL.

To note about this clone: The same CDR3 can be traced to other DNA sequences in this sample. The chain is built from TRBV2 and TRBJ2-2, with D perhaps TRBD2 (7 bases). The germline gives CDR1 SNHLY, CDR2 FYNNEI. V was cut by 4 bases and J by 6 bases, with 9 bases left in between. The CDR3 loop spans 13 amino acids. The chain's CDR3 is CASSGGGAGELFF. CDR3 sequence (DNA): TGTGCCAGCAGTGGAGGGGGGGCCGGGGAGCTGTTTTTT.

CDR3 DNA: TGTGCCAGCAGCTTACTACGGAGTAAGGCCGGGGAGCTGTTTTTT. Encoded protein: CASSLLRSKAGELFF. This chain joins TRBV13 and TRBJ2-2; D remains unclear. Trimming shortened V by 2 bases and J by 6 bases, and 13 bases separated the two germline ends. The CDR3 runs 15 residues. CDR1 and CDR2 from the germline V gene are PRHDT and FYEKMQ (reference sequence).

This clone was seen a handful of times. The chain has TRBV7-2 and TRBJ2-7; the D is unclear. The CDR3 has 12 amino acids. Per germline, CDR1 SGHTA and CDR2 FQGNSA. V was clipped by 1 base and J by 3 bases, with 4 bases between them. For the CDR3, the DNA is TGTGCCAGCAGCTTAGGGAGCTACGAGCAGTACTTC. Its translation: CASSLGSYEQYF.

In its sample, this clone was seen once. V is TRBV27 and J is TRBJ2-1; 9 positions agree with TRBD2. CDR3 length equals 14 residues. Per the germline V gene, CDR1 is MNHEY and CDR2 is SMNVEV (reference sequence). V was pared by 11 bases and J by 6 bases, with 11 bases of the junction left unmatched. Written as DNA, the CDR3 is TGTGCCTCACGCCCGGGACTAGCTATCAATGAGCAGTTCTTC. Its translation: CASRPGLAINEQFF.

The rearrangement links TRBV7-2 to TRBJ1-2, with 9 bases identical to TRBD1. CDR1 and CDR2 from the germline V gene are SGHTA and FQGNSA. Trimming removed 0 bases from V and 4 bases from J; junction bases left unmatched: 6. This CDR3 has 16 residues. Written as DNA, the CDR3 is TGTGCCAGCAGCTTAGCGGGGGACAGGGCGGGCTATGGCTACACCTTC. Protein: CASSLAGDRAGYGYTF.

The DNA of the CDR3 is TGTGCCATCAGTGCCTGGACAGGAGGTAGGATGGCCGGAAACACCATATATTTT. This codes for CAISAWTGGRMAGNTIYF. The V gene is TRBV10-3, the J gene TRBJ1-3; 7 bases agree with TRBD1. The ends lost 4 bases at V and 4 bases at J; junction bases unmatched: 16. The V gene's germline CDR1 is ENHRY and CDR2 SYGVKD. The CDR3 has 18 residues.

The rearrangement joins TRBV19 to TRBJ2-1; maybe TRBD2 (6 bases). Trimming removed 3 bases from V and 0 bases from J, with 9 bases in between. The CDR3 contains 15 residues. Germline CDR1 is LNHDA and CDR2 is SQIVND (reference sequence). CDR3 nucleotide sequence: TGTGCCAGTAGTATTGGCGGGAACTCCTACAATGAGCAGTTCTTC. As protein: CASSIGGNSYNEQFF.

CDR3 amino acids: CASSMPQGGQETQYF. The CDR3 region has the DNA TGTGCCAGCAGCATGCCGCAGGGAGGACAAGAGACCCAGTACTTC. The chain uses TRBV5-6 and TRBJ2-5; D is perhaps TRBD2 (6 bases). This CDR3 region has 15 residues. Germline values: CDR1 SGHDT, CDR2 YYEEEE. Deletions cut 4 bases from V and 2 bases from J, with 15 bases between.

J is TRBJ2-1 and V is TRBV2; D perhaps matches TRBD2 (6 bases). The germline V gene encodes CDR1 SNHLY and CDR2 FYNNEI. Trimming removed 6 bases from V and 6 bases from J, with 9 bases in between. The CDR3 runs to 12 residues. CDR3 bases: TGTGCCAGCAGGCAGGAGGGCAATGAGCAGTTCTTC. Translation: CASRQEGNEQFF.

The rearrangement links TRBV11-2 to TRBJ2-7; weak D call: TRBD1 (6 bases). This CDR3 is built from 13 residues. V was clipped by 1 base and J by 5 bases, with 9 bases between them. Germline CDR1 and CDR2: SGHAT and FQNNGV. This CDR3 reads CASSLGQVNEQYF. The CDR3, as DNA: TGTGCCAGCAGCTTAGGACAGGTCAACGAGCAGTACTTC.

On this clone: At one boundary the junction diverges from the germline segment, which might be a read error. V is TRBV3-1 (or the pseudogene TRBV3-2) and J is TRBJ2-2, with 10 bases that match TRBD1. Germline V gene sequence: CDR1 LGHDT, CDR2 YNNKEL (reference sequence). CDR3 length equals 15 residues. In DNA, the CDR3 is TGTGCCAGCAGTCAAGGACAGGGGGACACCGGGGAGCTGTTTTTT. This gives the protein CASSQGQGDTGELFF.